The clone carrying this TCR beta chain showed up just a few times. The V segment lost 3 bases and the J segment 5 bases; nucleotides outside the gene matches: 14. This CDR3 comprises 17 residues. Germline values: CDR1 LNHNV, CDR2 YYDKDF (reference sequence). This record comes from a study of tumor-infiltrating lymphocytes in oesophageal squamous cell carcinoma. TCRdb re-analysed the PCR reads in MiXCR, keeping a single row per CDR3 protein. The sample lists around 23,000 distinct CDR3 sequences, about two fifths occurring once. This receptor was taken from a male donor with esophageal squamous cell carcinoma. Sequencing input: esophageal tumor tissue. The chain links TRBV15 to TRBJ2-7; TRBD1 matches at 9 bases. The chain's CDR3 is CATSRVPRDREFHEQYF. CDR3 DNA: TGTGCCACCAGCAGGGTTCCGCGGGACAGGGAGTTCCACGAGCAGTACTTC.